The text below deals with one T cell receptor (beta chain). Its cognate antigen is unknown. Expressed TCRB transcripts were sequenced because the isolated RNA had all been reverse transcribed beforehand. There were about 3.5 million reads on average in the naive, central memory and regulatory T cell samples. Clones were sequenced by immunoSEQ multiplex PCR, and TCRdb holds only the in-frame ones, with some missing. The sample records roughly 340,000 clones, approximately 12% being singletons. The data stem from a study of beta chain features in type 1 diabetes. The V gene's germline CDR1 is ENHRY and CDR2 SYGVKD. Unmatched junction bases numbered 9, after V lost 10 bases and J lost 7 bases. The CDR3 length is 13 residues. Regarding the study as a whole: TCRB CDR3 length was moderately but significantly reduced in all four CD4+ subsets of Type 1 diabetes patients.

V and J are TRBV10-3 and TRBJ2-1, with 8 bases lining up with TRBD1. This sequence was found in a woman between 18 and 29 years old with type 1 diabetes. Sample: naive CD4+ T cells from blood. CDR3: CATKGQGTNEQFF. The CDR3 coding sequence is TGTGCCACCAAAGGACAGGGTACTAATGAGCAGTTCTTC.